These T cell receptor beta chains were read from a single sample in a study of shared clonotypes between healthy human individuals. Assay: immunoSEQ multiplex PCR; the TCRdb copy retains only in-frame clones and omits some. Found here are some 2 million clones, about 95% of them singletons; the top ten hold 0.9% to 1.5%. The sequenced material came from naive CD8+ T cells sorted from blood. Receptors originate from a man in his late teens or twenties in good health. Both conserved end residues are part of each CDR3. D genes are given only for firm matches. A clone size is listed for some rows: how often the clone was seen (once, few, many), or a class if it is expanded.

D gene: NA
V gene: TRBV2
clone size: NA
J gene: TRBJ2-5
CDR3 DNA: TGTGCCAGCAGTGAGTGGGGGGCGCGGGAGGAGACCCAGTACTTC
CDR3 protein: CASSEWGAREETQYF

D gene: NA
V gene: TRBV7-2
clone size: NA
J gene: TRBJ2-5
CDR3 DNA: TGTGCCAGCAGCTTTTTAGCTGTGATGGGAGAGACCCAGTACTTC
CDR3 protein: CASSFLAVMGETQYF

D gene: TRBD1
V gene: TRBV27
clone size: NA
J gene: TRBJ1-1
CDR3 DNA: TGTGCCAGCAGCCCAGGGGGGAACACTGAAGCTTTCTTT
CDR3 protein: CASSPGGNTEAFF

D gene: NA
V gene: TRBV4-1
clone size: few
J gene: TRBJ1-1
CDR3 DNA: TGCGCCAGCAGCCAAGACTACGGCACTGAAGCTTTCTTT
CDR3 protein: CASSQDYGTEAFF

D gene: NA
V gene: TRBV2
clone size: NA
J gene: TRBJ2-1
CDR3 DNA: TGTGCCAGCAGTTATAGCGGAGACTCCTACAATGAGCAGTTCTTC
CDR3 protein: CASSYSGDSYNEQFF

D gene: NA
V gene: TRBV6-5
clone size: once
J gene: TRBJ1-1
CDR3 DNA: TGTGCCAGCAGTTACTCGTCCGTGACTGAAGCTTTCTTT
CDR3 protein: CASSYSSVTEAFF

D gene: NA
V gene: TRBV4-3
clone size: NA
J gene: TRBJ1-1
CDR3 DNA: TGCGCCAGCAGCCAAGACGAACCCGGGGAGGTGTCTGATTCTGAAGCTTTCTTT
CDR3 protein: CASSQDEPGEVSDSEAFF

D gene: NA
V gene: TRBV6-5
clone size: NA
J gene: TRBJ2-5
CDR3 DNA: TGTGCTACTGGCGGAGGGGGGCAAGAGACCCAGTACTTC
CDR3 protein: CATGGGGQETQYF

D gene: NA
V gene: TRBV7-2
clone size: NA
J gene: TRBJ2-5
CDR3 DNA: TGTGCCAGCAGCCCCGTGGAAGGGGAGACCCAGTACTTC
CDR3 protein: CASSPVEGETQYF

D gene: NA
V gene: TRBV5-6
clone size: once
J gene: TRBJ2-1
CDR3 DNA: TGTGCCAGCAGCTTGGGACTATCGGATGAGCAGTTCTTC
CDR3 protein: CASSLGLSDEQFF

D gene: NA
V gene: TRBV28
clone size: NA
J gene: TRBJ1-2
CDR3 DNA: TGTGCCAGCAGTCCGGGGGCCCTGAAAACTAACTATGGCTACACCTTC
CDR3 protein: CASSPGALKTNYGYTF

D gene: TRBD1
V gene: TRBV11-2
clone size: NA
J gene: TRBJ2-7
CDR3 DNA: TGTGCCAGCAGCCCACGGGACAGGGGGTCCTACGAGCAGTACTTC
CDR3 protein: CASSPRDRGSYEQYF

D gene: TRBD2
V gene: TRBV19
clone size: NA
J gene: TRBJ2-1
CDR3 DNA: TGTGCCAGTAGTACCGGGACTAGCGGTTACAATGAGCAGTTCTTC
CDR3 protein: CASSTGTSGYNEQFF

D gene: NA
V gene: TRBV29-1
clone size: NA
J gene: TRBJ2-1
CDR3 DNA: TGCAGCGTTGTGATGCGAGGGGGGAATGAGCAGTTCTTC
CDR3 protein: CSVVMRGGNEQFF

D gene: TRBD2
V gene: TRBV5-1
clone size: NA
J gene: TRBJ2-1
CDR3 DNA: TGCGCCAGCAGCTTGGCGGTAGCGGGGTACAATGAGCAGTTCTTC
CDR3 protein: CASSLAVAGYNEQFF

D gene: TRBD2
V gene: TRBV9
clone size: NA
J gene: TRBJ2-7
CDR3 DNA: TGTGCCAGCAGCGGGCCTAGCGGGGGTAACTACGAGCAGTACTTC
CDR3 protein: CASSGPSGGNYEQYF

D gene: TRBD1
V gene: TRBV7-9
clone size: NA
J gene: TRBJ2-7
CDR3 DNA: TGTGCCAGCAGCGGGGGACAGGGGTATAACGAGCAGTACTTC
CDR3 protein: CASSGGQGYNEQYF

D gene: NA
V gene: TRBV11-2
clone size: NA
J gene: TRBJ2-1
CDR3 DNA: TGTGCCAGCAGCTTTGAGGGGGAGCAGTTCTTC
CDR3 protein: CASSFEGEQFF

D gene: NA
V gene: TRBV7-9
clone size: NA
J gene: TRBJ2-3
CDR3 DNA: TGTGCCAGCAGCTTAATCGCCTCCACAGATACGCAGTATTTT
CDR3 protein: CASSLIASTDTQYF

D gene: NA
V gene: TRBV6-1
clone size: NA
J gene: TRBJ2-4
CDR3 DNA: TGTGCCAGCAGCCCTACGTTGGGGGGTGAGAACATTCAGTACTTC
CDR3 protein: CASSPTLGGENIQYF

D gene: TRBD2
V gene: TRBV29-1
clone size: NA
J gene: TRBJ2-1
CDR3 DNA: TGCAGCGTTGAAGATTTAGCGGGAGCTTTCCTCAATGAGCAGTTCTTC
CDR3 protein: CSVEDLAGAFLNEQFF

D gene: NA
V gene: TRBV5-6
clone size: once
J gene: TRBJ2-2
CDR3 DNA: TGTGCCAGCAGCTTGACAGGGAGCGGGGAGCTGTTTTTT
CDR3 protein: CASSLTGSGELFF

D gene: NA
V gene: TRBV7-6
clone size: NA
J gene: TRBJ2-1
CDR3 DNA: TGTGCCAGCAGCTTAGTGGCGGCCTGGGATGAGCAGTTCTTC
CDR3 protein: CASSLVAAWDEQFF

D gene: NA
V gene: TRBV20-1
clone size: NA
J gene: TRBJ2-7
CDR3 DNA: TGCAGTGCTAGAGGCGACTACGAGCAGTACTTC
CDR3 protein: CSARGDYEQYF

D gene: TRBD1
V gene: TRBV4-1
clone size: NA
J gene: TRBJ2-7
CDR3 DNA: TGCGCCACCAAGTCAGGGGGCAACGAGCAGTACTTC
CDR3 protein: CATKSGGNEQYF